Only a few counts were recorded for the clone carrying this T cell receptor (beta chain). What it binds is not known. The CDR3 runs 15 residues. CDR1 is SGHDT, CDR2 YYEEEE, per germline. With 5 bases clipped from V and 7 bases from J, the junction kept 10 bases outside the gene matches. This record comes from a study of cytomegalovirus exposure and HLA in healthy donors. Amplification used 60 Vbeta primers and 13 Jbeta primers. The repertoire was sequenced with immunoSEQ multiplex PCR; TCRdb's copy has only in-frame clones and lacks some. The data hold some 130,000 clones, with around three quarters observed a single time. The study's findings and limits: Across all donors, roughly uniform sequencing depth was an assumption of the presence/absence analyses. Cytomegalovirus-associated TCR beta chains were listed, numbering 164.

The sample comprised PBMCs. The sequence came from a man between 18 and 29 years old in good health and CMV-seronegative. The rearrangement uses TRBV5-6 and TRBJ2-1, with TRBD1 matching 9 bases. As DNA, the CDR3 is TGTGCCAGCAGTCCCTTAGGGACAGGGCAGAATGAGCAGTTCTTC. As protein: CASSPLGTGQNEQFF.